The 5 T cell receptor beta chains presented below share a single source sample, sequenced in a study of T cells after yellow fever vaccination. TCRdb independently ran MiXCR on the 5' RACE reads; one entry per CDR3 protein. The top ten hold 20% to 25% of the sample, which has about 340,000 distinct CDR3 sequences, 3% to 4.5% seen once. The sequencing here drew on PBMCs, taken 5 days after the yellow fever booster vaccination. All receptors come from a man in his late teens or twenties who received the YFV17D yellow fever vaccine.

This clonotype came up a few times. The chain recombines TRBV5-6 with TRBJ2-1; no definite D call. The V gene's germline CDR1 is SGHDT and CDR2 YYEEEE. The CDR3 consists of 14 residues. V dropped 3 bases and J dropped 6 bases, with 13 bases sitting between them. The CDR3 nucleotides are TGTGCCAGCAGCTCCTATGACACCTCCAATGAGCAGTTCTTC. Its translation: CASSSYDTSNEQFF.

This clonotype was counted ten times or more. The chain has TRBV12-3 or TRBV12-4 and TRBJ2-1; D ambiguous. V was pared by 6 bases and J by 4 bases, with 16 bases between. CDR3 size: 15 residues. The CDR3 DNA follows: TGTGCCAGCAGCCTTCCCCGGGTCCCTTACAATGAGCAGTTCTTC. It codes for CASSLPRVPYNEQFF.

In its sample, this clonotype was seen a few times. CDR3 DNA: TGTGCCAGCAGTTCCGCCAGCTTACGGACCGGGGAGCTGTTTTTT. This gives the protein CASSSASLRTGELFF. The gene calls are TRBV28 and TRBJ2-2; D is undetermined. CDR1 is MDHEN and CDR2 is SYDVKM in the germline V gene. The CDR3 runs to 15 residues. V lost 4 bases to trimming and J lost 5 bases, with 14 bases between them. Full variable domain (remainder filled in from reference TRBV28 and TRBJ2-2): DVKVTQSSRYLVKRTGEKVFLECVQDMDHENMFWYRQDPGLGLRLIYFSYDVKMKEKGDIPEGYSVSREKKERFSLILESASTNQTSMYLCASSSASLRTGELFFGEGSRLTVL.

This clonotype was detected many times. The chain is built from TRBV9 and TRBJ2-2; D is unresolved. Deletions cut 4 bases from V and 6 bases from J, with 10 bases between. CDR1 is SGDLS and CDR2 is YYNGEE in the germline V gene. The CDR3 length is 13 residues. The CDR3 reads CASSLRGAGELFF. CDR3 DNA: TGTGCCAGCAGCTTGAGAGGCGCCGGGGAGCTGTTTTTT.

Only a few counts were recorded for this clonotype. This sequence joins TRBV4-1 and TRBJ2-1; D perhaps matches TRBD2 (7 bases). V was shortened by 6 bases and J by 0 bases, with 15 bases between the two germline ends. This CDR3 comprises 16 residues. The germline CDR1 and CDR2 sequences are MGHRA and YSYEKL. The CDR3 DNA reads as TGCGCCAGCAGACCGGCGGGGGCGAGCTCCTACAATGAGCAGTTCTTC. It specifies CASRPAGASSYNEQFF.